What follows are 9 T cell receptor beta chains derived from one specimen sequenced in a study of cytomegalovirus exposure and HLA in healthy donors. The PCR contained 60 Vbeta and 13 Jbeta primers. Sequencing was performed with immunoSEQ multiplex PCR; in TCRdb, only in-frame clones are kept and a portion is missing. The sample has 130,000 or so clones; roughly four fifths are singletons. The sequenced sample consisted of PBMCs. The receptors here all came from a female donor in good health and CMV-seronegative.

This chain connects TRBV11-3 to TRBJ1-2; 9 bases are a match to TRBD1. The germline V gene has CDR1 SGHNT and CDR2 YENEEA. The CDR3 loop spans 13 amino acids. Trimming removed 7 bases from V and 5 bases from J; junction bases left unmatched: 5. DNA of the CDR3: TGTGCCAGCAATGACAGGGGGGAGTATGGCTACACCTTC. Encoded protein: CASNDRGEYGYTF.

This rearrangement joins TRBV28 to TRBJ2-1, with D possibly TRBD2 on 6 matching bases. The CDR3 is made up of 16 amino acids. Germline CDR1 and CDR2: MDHEN and SYDVKM. The V and J ends lost 6 bases and 7 bases respectively, with 22 bases between them. CDR3 nucleotide sequence: TGTGCCAGCAGGCCGCCGGGACTCCGCGGAGGAAATGAGCAGTTCTTC. It yields the protein CASRPPGLRGGNEQFF.

This clone was found once. V is TRBV19 and J is TRBJ2-2, with TRBD2 matching 10 bases. The CDR3 consists of 14 residues. Per germline, CDR1 LNHDA and CDR2 SQIVND (reference sequence). V lost 8 bases and J lost 6; bases outside the gene matches: 6. CDR3 nucleotides: TGTGCCAGTGCTAGCGGGAGTATGTCCGGGGAGCTGTTTTTT. It yields the protein CASASGSMSGELFF.

The chain employs TRBV7-9 and TRBJ2-5; TRBD1 matches 7 bases. CDR1 is SEHNR and CDR2 is FQNEAQ in the germline V gene (reference sequence). V shed 4 bases and J 0 bases; nucleotides not matched to a gene: 8. This CDR3 comprises 16 residues. CDR3 residues: CASSSQGDRHQETQYF. The DNA for the CDR3 is TGTGCCAGCAGCTCCCAGGGGGACCGGCACCAAGAGACCCAGTACTTC.

The chain combines TRBV9 with TRBJ2-5, with 7 positions matching TRBD1. V gave up 3 bases and J gave up 9 bases; unmatched junction bases: 5. CDR1 is SGDLS, CDR2 YYNGEE, per germline. The length of the CDR3 is 12 residues. The CDR3 region has the DNA TGTGCCAGCAGCGGGCGACAGGGCGCCCAGTACTTC. Protein: CASSGRQGAQYF.

The table lists this clone with a count of one. The chain couples TRBV7-2 to TRBJ2-1; TRBD2 matches 9 bases. V shed 5 bases and J 1 base; nucleotides not matched to a gene: 9. This CDR3 is 17 amino acids long. CDR1 and CDR2 from the germline V gene are SGHTA and FQGNSA. The DNA of the CDR3 is TGTGCCAGCAGCAAAGCGCGGGGGGGCCTTTCCTACAATGAGCAGTTCTTC. Translated: CASSKARGGLSYNEQFF.

This clone was counted only a few times. The J gene is TRBJ2-7, the V gene TRBV11-2; D perhaps matches TRBD1 (6 bases). The ends were cut back, 6 bases at V and 4 bases at J, with 22 bases in the middle. This CDR3 contains 16 residues. From germline, CDR1 is SGHAT and CDR2 FQNNGV. CDR3 nucleotide sequence: TGTGCCAGCAGAAGGGGGACCCAGACCGGGCTGTACGAGCAGTACTTC. It codes for CASRRGTQTGLYEQYF.

V is TRBV5-1 and J is TRBJ1-1; D may be TRBD1 (6 bases). V dropped 4 bases and J dropped 5 bases, with 24 bases sitting between them. This CDR3 is 17 amino acids long. The germline V gene encodes CDR1 SGHRS and CDR2 YFSETQ. CDR3 protein: CASSRETRTVKGTEAFF. CDR3 nucleotides: TGCGCCAGCAGCAGGGAGACACGGACAGTCAAGGGGACTGAAGCTTTCTTT.

The rearrangement links TRBV14 to TRBJ1-1; TRBD1 matches at 9 bases. This CDR3 has 15 amino acids. V was pared by 3 bases and J by 5 bases, with 7 bases of the junction left unmatched. Per the germline V gene, CDR1 is SGHDN and CDR2 is FVKESK. The CDR3 DNA is TGTGCCAGCAGCCACCCGACAGGGGGGAGGACTGAAGCTTTCTTT. Translated, it gives CASSHPTGGRTEAFF.